What follows are 9 T cell receptor beta chains derived from one specimen sequenced in a study of T cell repertoires in cytomegalovirus infection. One entry per CDR3 protein results from TCRdb running MiXCR on the reads. The profile shows about 310,000 distinct CDR3 sequences, around 9.6% of them singletons. Sequenced material: PBMCs. These receptor sequences come from a human donor in good health (CMV status not recorded). Some clones in this sample may be carry-over from other donors' samples.

This chain joins TRBV24-1 and TRBJ2-1; the match to TRBD2 covers 13 bases. Germline-derived CDR1 and CDR2 are KGHDR and SFDVKD. This CDR3 comprises 18 residues. V dropped 0 bases and J dropped 8; count of bases not matched to a gene: 9. The CDR3, as DNA: TGTGCCACCAGTGATTTGCGTAGACTAGCGGGGGGTATCGATGAGCAGTTCTTC. Protein product: CATSDLRRLAGGIDEQFF.

The V gene is TRBV7-3, the J gene TRBJ1-1, with D possibly matching TRBD1 (6 bases). Germline CDR1 is SGHTA and CDR2 is FQGTGA. The CDR3 is 17 amino acids. Trimming pared 4 bases from V and 4 bases from J, leaving 22 bases between. The CDR3 loop is CASSSLGGRGAGTEAFF. The CDR3 coding sequence is TGTGCCAGCAGCTCGTTAGGGGGGCGGGGGGCCGGCACTGAAGCTTTCTTT.

This clonotype was seen many times. The rearrangement uses TRBV7-9 and TRBJ2-1; the D is unclear. CDR1 is SEHNR, CDR2 FQNEAQ, per germline (reference sequence). Trimming took off 1 base at V and 5 bases at J, with 9 bases between the two ends. The CDR3 sequence is 14 residues long. This chain's CDR3 is CASSLGGLNNEQFF. CDR3 coding DNA: TGTGCCAGCAGCTTAGGTGGTTTGAACAATGAGCAGTTCTTC. The entire variable domain, with the rest obtained from reference TRBV7-9 and TRBJ2-1, is as follows: DTGVSQNPRHKITKRGQNVTFRCDPISEHNRLYWYRQTLGQGPEFLTYFQNEAQLEKSRLLSDRFSAERPKGSFSTLEIQRTEQGDSAMYLCASSLGGLNNEQFFGPGTRLTVL.

A few counts support this clonotype. V is TRBV20-1 and J is TRBJ2-5; 8 nucleotides line up with TRBD2. Germline V lookup: CDR1 DFQATT, CDR2 SNEGSKA (reference sequence). V shed 5 bases and J 7 bases; nucleotides not matched to a gene: 18. The CDR3 runs to 16 residues. CDR3: CSAELAGSTWGGTQYF. CDR3 bases: TGCAGTGCTGAGTTAGCGGGGTCCACCTGGGGGGGGACCCAGTACTTC.

In its sample, this clonotype was seen many times. V gene TRBV23-1 combines with J gene TRBJ2-7; D call uncertain. TRBV23-1 is an ORF, with its function uncertain. Trimming took off 4 bases at V and 5 bases at J, with 24 bases between the two ends. This CDR3 comprises 17 residues. CDR3 amino acids: CASSLTRNKGPRDEQYV. The CDR3 DNA follows: TGCGCCAGCAGTCTTACCCGGAACAAGGGCCCCCGGGACGAGCAGTACGTC.

The sample holds many counts of this clonotype. This chain links TRBV7-2 with TRBJ2-7; D gene uncertain. In germline, CDR1 is SGHTA, CDR2 FQGNSA. CDR3 length: 15 amino acids. Trimming pared 1 base from V and 3 bases from J, leaving 13 bases between. CDR3 sequence reads: CASSLGGQLVYEQYF. The CDR3, as DNA: TGTGCCAGCAGCTTAGGTGGGCAGCTTGTCTACGAGCAGTACTTC.

This sequence joins TRBV6-6 and TRBJ2-7; tentative D call: TRBD1 (6 bases). Germline CDR1 and CDR2: MNHNY and SVGAGI (reference sequence). The CDR3 spans 13 residues. V shed 7 bases and J shed 6 bases, with 16 bases lying between them. The chain's CDR3 is CASTGTGSPEQYF. DNA of the CDR3: TGTGCCAGCACTGGAACAGGGTCCCCCGAGCAGTACTTC.

This clonotype was observed a few times. The chain links TRBV2 to TRBJ1-6; possibly TRBD1 for D (6 bases). Trimming took off 3 bases at V and 11 bases at J, with 17 bases between the two ends. The CDR3 sequence is 15 residues long. From germline, CDR1 is SNHLY and CDR2 FYNNEI. CDR3 nucleotide sequence: TGTGCCAGCAGTGAGGGGGCCCAGGGACTCACACCCCTCCACTTT. It codes for CASSEGAQGLTPLHF. Looking up the rest from reference TRBV2 and TRBJ1-6 gives the full variable domain: EPEVTQTPSHQVTQMGQEVILRCVPISNHLYFYWYRQILGQKVEFLVSFYNNEISEKSEIFDDQFSVERPDGSNFTLKIRSTKLEDSAMYFCASSEGAQGLTPLHFGNGTRLTVT.

This clonotype appeared many times. This rearrangement joins TRBV2 to TRBJ2-3; 9 bases match TRBD2. Germline CDR1 reads SNHLY; CDR2 reads FYNNEI. This CDR3 region has 17 residues. The V segment lost 3 bases and the J segment 0 bases; nucleotides outside the gene matches: 7. CDR3 DNA sequence: TGTGCCAGCAGTGATGAGCGGGGGGCTCCTAGCACAGATACGCAGTATTTT. Encoded protein: CASSDERGAPSTDTQYF. Full variable domain (missing parts from reference TRBV2 and TRBJ2-3): EPEVTQTPSHQVTQMGQEVILRCVPISNHLYFYWYRQILGQKVEFLVSFYNNEISEKSEIFDDQFSVERPDGSNFTLKIRSTKLEDSAMYFCASSDERGAPSTDTQYFGPGTRLTVL.